This T cell receptor (beta chain) was identified during a study of beta chain features in type 1 diabetes. This clone was counted a few times. CDR1 and CDR2 (germline): SGHTA, FQGNSA. The CDR3 has 13 amino acids. V was shortened by 4 bases and J by 4 bases, with 11 bases between the two germline ends. The authors reverse transcribed all of the isolated RNA, so sequencing captured expressed TCRB transcripts. Method: immunoSEQ multiplex PCR; TCRdb's copy keeps in-frame clones and lacks some. Among about 900,000 clones, roughly 15% were seen once, and the ten largest hold 0.023%. The chain joins TRBV7-2 to TRBJ2-7, with a weak D call TRBD2 (6 bases). The TCR originated in a woman aged 18-35 years in good health. Sample: naive CD4+ T cells from blood. CDR3 residues: CASSSRGRYEQYF. The CDR3 nucleotides read TGTGCCAGCAGCTCCCGGGGGAGGTACGAGCAGTACTTC.